Following are 10 T cell receptor beta chains from one sample sequenced in a study of response to subunit inactivated influenza vaccine. A single record per CDR3 protein comes from TCRdb applying MiXCR to the RT-PCR reads. The data show 650,000 to 800,000 distinct CDR3 sequences, approximately 15% seen once. The sequencing here drew on PBMCs from blood, taken around 15 days before vaccination. These receptors originate from a man aged 50 to 59 who received an inactivated influenza vaccine.

The chain has TRBV2 and TRBJ2-1, with 8 positions matching TRBD2. The V gene end was trimmed by 7 bases and the J gene end by 5 bases; junction bases not matched to a gene: 10. The CDR3 loop spans 15 amino acids. The germline V gene encodes CDR1 SNHLY and CDR2 FYNNEI. CDR3 bases: TGTGCCAGCAAAACGGCGGGGGGCGTCCACAATGAGCAGTTCTTC. Its translation: CASKTAGGVHNEQFF. Full variable domain (rest looked up from reference TRBV2 and TRBJ2-1): EPEVTQTPSHQVTQMGQEVILRCVPISNHLYFYWYRQILGQKVEFLVSFYNNEISEKSEIFDDQFSVERPDGSNFTLKIRSTKLEDSAMYFCASKTAGGVHNEQFFGPGTRLTVL.

The chain couples TRBV5-1 to TRBJ2-2; 9 bases fit TRBD2. This CDR3 is 15 amino acids long. Looked up from germline, CDR1 is SGHRS and CDR2 is YFSETQ. V lost 4 bases and J lost 3; bases outside the gene matches: 4. The CDR3 nucleotides read TGCGCCAGCAGCCCGTTAGCGGGGGACACCGGGGAGCTGTTTTTT. Amino acid sequence: CASSPLAGDTGELFF.

The chain couples TRBV11-3 to TRBJ2-3; D tentatively reads TRBD1 or TRBD2 (7 bases each). The CDR3 length is 15 residues. The V and J ends lost 0 bases and 5 bases respectively, with 12 bases between them. CDR1 SGHNT and CDR2 YENEEA come from the germline V gene. CDR3 in DNA: TGTGCCAGCAGCTTAGAGGGAGGGGGCATAGATACGCAGTATTTT. Translated, it gives CASSLEGGGIDTQYF.

This clonotype was recorded a few times. In DNA, the CDR3 is TGTGCCAGCAGGAGAACGGGACAGGGCTCCGAGACCCAGTACTTC. Translating it yields CASRRTGQGSETQYF. V usage is TRBV12-3 or TRBV12-4 and J usage is TRBJ2-5; 9 bases are shared with TRBD1. V dropped 6 bases and J dropped 5; count of bases not matched to a gene: 10. This CDR3 spans 15 amino acids.

This clonotype was observed a handful of times. This sequence joins TRBV20-1 and TRBJ2-7; 7 bases are shared with TRBD2. From germline, CDR1 is DFQATT and CDR2 SNEGSKA (reference sequence). This CDR3 has 16 amino acids. V was clipped by 0 bases and J by 2 bases; unmatched bases: 10. CDR3 nucleotides: TGCAGTGCTAGAGAGAGGGGCCGGGGGGACCCCTACGAGCAGTACTTC. Translating gives CSARERGRGDPYEQYF.

This chain connects TRBV6-5 to TRBJ2-3, with D maybe TRBD2 (7 bases). The V end lost 2 bases, the J end lost 0 bases, and 12 bases lay between the germline ends. The CDR3 spans 16 residues. CDR1 MNHEY and CDR2 SVGAGI come from the germline V gene. The chain's CDR3 is CASSYRGGSSTDTQYF. Written as DNA, the CDR3 is TGTGCCAGCAGTTACAGGGGGGGCTCTAGCACAGATACGCAGTATTTT.

The CDR3 protein is CASSTPSGGAGETQYF. The CDR3 DNA reads TGTGCCAGCAGCACTCCTAGCGGGGGGGCGGGGGAGACCCAGTACTTC. The chain has TRBV7-2 and TRBJ2-5; 12 bases line up with TRBD2. CDR3 length: 16 amino acids. From germline, CDR1 is SGHTA and CDR2 FQGNSA. After removal of 5 bases from V and 5 bases from J, the junction contained 9 bases not matched to a gene. The whole variable domain, filled in from reference TRBV7-2 and TRBJ2-5, reads GAGVSQSPSNKVTEKGKDVELRCDPISGHTALYWYRQSLGQGLEFLIYFQGNSAPDKSGLPSDRFSAERTGGSVSTLTIQRTQQEDSAVYLCASSTPSGGAGETQYFGPGTRLLVL.

J is TRBJ2-7 and V is TRBV6-5; tentative D call: TRBD1 (6 bases). V lost 10 bases and J lost 2, with 12 bases in between. This CDR3 comprises 12 residues. Germline CDR1 is MNHEY and CDR2 is SVGAGI. The CDR3: CATHRAPYEQYF. CDR3 DNA: TGTGCCACTCACAGGGCCCCCTACGAGCAGTACTTC.

This clonotype was seen a few times. Sequence at one end of the junction differs from germline and may be a read error. The chain carries TRBV10-3 and TRBJ1-2; D is unresolved. Germline CDR1 and CDR2: ENHRY and SYGVKD. The length of the CDR3 is 13 residues. CDR3 nucleotide sequence: TGTGCCATCAGTGTGGATCCATCTTATGACTACACCTTC. Its protein is CAISVDPSYDYTF.

A few counts support this clonotype. V gene TRBV3-1 combines with J gene TRBJ2-4; TRBD2 matches 12 bases. The germline V gene encodes CDR1 LGHDT and CDR2 YNNKEL (reference sequence). This CDR3 is 15 amino acids long. Germline trimming cut 4 bases from V and 9 bases from J; bases unmatched to any gene: 7. The CDR3 here is CASSPRTSGKAIQYF. The CDR3 region has the DNA TGTGCCAGCAGCCCGCGGACTAGCGGGAAGGCCATTCAGTACTTC.